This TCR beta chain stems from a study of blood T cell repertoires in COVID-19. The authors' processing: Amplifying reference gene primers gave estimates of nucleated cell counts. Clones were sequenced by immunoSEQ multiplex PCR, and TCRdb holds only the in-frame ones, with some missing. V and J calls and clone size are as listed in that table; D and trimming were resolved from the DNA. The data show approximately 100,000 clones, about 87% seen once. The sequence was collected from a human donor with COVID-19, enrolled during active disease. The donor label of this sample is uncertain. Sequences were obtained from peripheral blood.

The CDR3 DNA reads as TGTGCCCGGACAGGGGAGTGGAACACTGAAGCTTTCTTT. Translating gives CARTGEWNTEAFF. This rearrangement joins TRBV30 to TRBJ1-1; 9 bases match TRBD1. This CDR3 is built from 13 residues. Germline CDR1 and CDR2: GTSNPN and SVGIG (reference sequence). Germline trimming cut 8 bases from V and 1 base from J; bases unmatched to any gene: 5.